A selection of T cell receptor beta chains follows, all from one sample in a study of T-cell reconstitution after alpha-beta-depleted transplantation in children. MiXCR was run by TCRdb on the PCR reads, yielding one entry per CDR3 protein. The table includes 900,000 or so distinct CDR3 sequences, 16% detected once. Material: PBMCs, mostly from graft donor cells, obtained 360 days after TCRalphabeta/CD19-depleted stem cell transplant. Source of these receptors: a male patient younger than 18 who had a stem cell transplant for acute lymphoblastic leukemia, so the T cells may come from the graft donor. CDR3s include the opening cysteine and the closing phenylalanine or tryptophan. The D gene is left open where the match is weak. Clone size is given for some rows only: seen once, a few or many times, or a class if the clone is expanded.

J	V	D	size	CDR3	DNA
TRBJ2-1	TRBV5-1	TRBD2	few	CASSWGTSGSNEQFF	TGCGCCAGCAGCTGGGGGACTAGCGGGAGCAATGAGCAGTTCTTC
TRBJ2-3	TRBV12-3/TRBV12-4	.	many	CATTEQDTQYF	TGTGCCACGACGGAACAGGATACGCAGTATTTT
TRBJ2-7	TRBV11-2	.	.	CASSLTPGPREQYF	TGTGCCAGCAGCTTAACCCCGGGCCCCAGGGAGCAGTACTTC
TRBJ1-1	TRBV7-9	.	.	CASSLVWNRDAEAFF	TGTGCCAGCAGCTTAGTGTGGAACAGGGATGCTGAAGCTTTCTTT
TRBJ2-3	TRBV24-1	TRBD2	few	CATSGLTGLVSDTQYF	TGTGCCACCAGTGGCCTAACGGGACTAGTTTCAGATACGCAGTATTTT
TRBJ2-1	TRBV11-2	.	many	CASSSLTGYNEQFF	TGTGCCAGCAGCTCCTTAACTGGATACAATGAGCAGTTCTTC
TRBJ2-7	TRBV5-1	.	many	CASSSRGRADEQYF	TGCGCCAGCAGCTCCAGGGGGAGGGCGGATGAGCAGTACTTC
TRBJ1-2	TRBV15	.	many	CATSRTAYGYTF	TGTGCCACCAGCAGGACAGCCTATGGCTACACCTTC
TRBJ2-7	TRBV30	.	.	CAWSQTSSYEQYF	TGTGCCTGGAGCCAGACGAGCTCCTACGAGCAGTACTTC
TRBJ1-2	TRBV15	.	.	CATSRDRVKNYGYTF	TGTGCCACCAGCAGAGATCGCGTCAAGAACTATGGCTACACCTTC
TRBJ2-1	TRBV4-2	.	.	CASTARGGLHLRDNEQFF	TGTGCCAGCACCGCAAGAGGGGGGTTGCACCTCCGGGACAATGAGCAGTTCTTC
TRBJ1-2	TRBV7-9	TRBD1	.	CASSLDRGPYGYTF	TGTGCCAGCAGCTTAGACAGGGGGCCTTATGGCTACACCTTC
TRBJ2-5	TRBV10-3	.	many	CAISEGRSQETQYF	TGTGCCATCAGTGAGGGGCGCAGCCAAGAGACCCAGTACTTC
TRBJ2-7	TRBV20-1	.	many	CSALTRGEGSYEQYF	TGCAGTGCTTTGACTAGAGGAGAGGGGTCCTACGAGCAGTACTTC